Listed here are 25 T cell receptor beta chains from one sample, sequenced in a study of shared T cell receptors in the human thymus (dated by TCRdb to about 2021). Library prep was done by the immunoSEQ multiplex PCR assay. Held by TCRdb, this immuneACCESS table contains in-frame sequences only and omits some clones. Under half of the omission traces to an unresolved V gene where checked; the cause of the rest is unknown. The sample yields some 700,000 clones; 70% to 90% were counted once. The ten largest clones capture over 0.008% of the sample. This sample also appeared in a second study, on human thymus T cells.

Source material: thymocytes. These receptors all stem from a girl under three years old with a congenital heart defect. Donor details come from another sample of the same person, matched by shared clones.

The CDR3, as DNA: TGTGCCAGCAGTTTACACAGGGGGGGGATGGCCGCTAATGAAAAACTGTTTTTT. The encoded protein is CASSLHRGGMAANEKLFF. The chain uses TRBV27 and TRBJ1-4; 8 positions match TRBD1. V lost 2 bases to trimming and J lost 3 bases; unmatched junction nucleotides: 11. Germline CDR1 and CDR2: MNHEY and SMNVEV (reference sequence). The CDR3 loop spans 18 amino acids.

This chain connects TRBV30 to TRBJ1-2; D call uncertain. The germline gives CDR1 GTSNPN, CDR2 SVGIG (reference sequence). V lost 0 bases to trimming and J lost 7 bases, with 27 bases between them. The CDR3 runs 18 residues. The CDR3 region has the DNA TGTGCCTGGAGTGTAAGGAGACGGGAGTCATTCGTTAGGCGTGGCTACACCTTC. It encodes CAWSVRRRESFVRRGYTF. Drawing the rest from reference TRBV30 and TRBJ1-2, the complete variable domain is SQTIHQWPATLVQPVGSPLSLECTVEGTSNPNLYWYRQAAGRGLQLLFYSVGIGQISSEVPQNLSASRPQDRQFILSSKKLLLSDSGFYLCAWSVRRRESFVRRGYTFGSGTRLTVV.

The V and J genes are TRBV6-5 and TRBJ2-7; D call uncertain. In germline, CDR1 is MNHEY, CDR2 SVGAGI. The CDR3 runs 14 residues. V was shortened by 4 bases and J by 5 bases, with 15 bases between the two germline ends. As DNA, the CDR3 is TGTGCCAGCAGTTCCCCTACTCGTTCCCACGAGCAGTACTTC. Translation: CASSSPTRSHEQYF.

The rearrangement links TRBV2 to TRBJ2-3, with a possible D match to TRBD2 (5 bases). The V and J ends lost 10 bases and 1 base respectively, with 12 bases between them. Per germline, CDR1 SNHLY and CDR2 FYNNEI. There are 13 residues in the CDR3. For the CDR3, the DNA is TGTGCCACGCCTAGCCGGGGCACAGATACGCAGTATTTT. This translates into CATPSRGTDTQYF.

The V call is TRBV2, the J call TRBJ1-5; D is unresolved. The CDR3 loop spans 14 amino acids. The germline CDR1 and CDR2 sequences are SNHLY and FYNNEI. Trimming left V 2 bases short and J 5 bases short, with 10 bases between. The CDR3 region has the DNA TGTGCCAGCAGTGAAACCGGGTTTCATCAGCCCCAGCATTTT. This encodes CASSETGFHQPQHF.

V usage is TRBV14 and J usage is TRBJ2-5, with D perhaps matching TRBD2 (5 bases). Between the trimmed V and J ends, which lost 3 bases and 2 bases, there was a span of 16 bases. The CDR3 contains 16 residues. Germline CDR1 reads SGHDN; CDR2 reads FVKESK. In DNA form, the CDR3 reads TGTGCCAGCAGCCACCGTGGGATAGCGTGGCAAGAGACCCAGTACTTC. Its protein product is CASSHRGIAWQETQYF.

The chain employs TRBV2 and TRBJ1-1, with D possibly TRBD1 on 6 matching bases. This CDR3 contains 13 residues. From germline, CDR1 is SNHLY and CDR2 FYNNEI. V was clipped by 5 bases and J by 0 bases, with 7 bases between them. CDR3 protein: CASSRTVNTEAFF. DNA for the CDR3: TGTGCCAGCAGTAGGACAGTGAACACTGAAGCTTTCTTT.

This chain connects TRBV7-2 to TRBJ2-7; 7 bases agree with TRBD2. CDR1 is SGHTA, CDR2 FQGNSA, per germline. This CDR3 has 14 residues. With 3 bases clipped from V and 1 base from J, the junction kept 3 bases outside the gene matches. DNA for the CDR3: TGTGCCAGCAGCTTCCCGGGGGGTTCCTACGAGCAGTACTTC. This encodes CASSFPGGSYEQYF.

This clone has only a few counts. This chain connects TRBV5-4 to TRBJ1-6, with a possible D match to TRBD1 (5 bases). The CDR3 spans 15 residues. Trimming cost V 3 bases and J 5 bases, with 12 bases left between them. Germline CDR1 reads SGHNT; CDR2 reads YYREEE (reference sequence). The CDR3 nucleotides are TGTGCCAGCAGCTCAGCGCAAGGGGATAATTCACCCCTCCACTTT. Translation: CASSSAQGDNSPLHF.

This rearrangement joins TRBV28 to TRBJ2-7; D is uncertain. Trimming took off 5 bases at V and 7 bases at J, with 15 bases between the two ends. Per the germline V gene, CDR1 is MDHEN and CDR2 is SYDVKM. This CDR3 spans 13 amino acids. CDR3 region: CASSPSTHWEQYF. As DNA, the CDR3 is TGTGCCAGCAGTCCTTCGACACACTGGGAGCAGTACTTC. Complete variable domain (other parts from reference TRBV28 and TRBJ2-7): DVKVTQSSRYLVKRTGEKVFLECVQDMDHENMFWYRQDPGLGLRLIYFSYDVKMKEKGDIPEGYSVSREKKERFSLILESASTNQTSMYLCASSPSTHWEQYFGPGTRLTVT.

This clone has just one count. V gene TRBV6-1 combines with J gene TRBJ1-1, with D possibly being TRBD1 (6 bases). V was pared by 8 bases and J by 1 base, with 8 bases between. The CDR3 is made up of 12 amino acids. The germline gives CDR1 MNHNS, CDR2 SASEGT. The CDR3 DNA reads TGTGCCAGCCGGACAGCGAACACTGAAGCTTTCTTT. Translation gives CASRTANTEAFF.

The chain combines TRBV5-1 with TRBJ1-3; D gene unclear. This CDR3 is built from 14 residues. The V gene lost 3 bases and the J gene lost 0 bases, with 7 bases spanning the gap. The germline CDR1 and CDR2 sequences are SGHRS and YFSETQ. CDR3 nucleotides: TGCGCCAGCAGCTCCCAGTCCTCTGGAAACACCATATATTTT. Its translation: CASSSQSSGNTIYF.

The V and J genes are TRBV19 and TRBJ1-5, with D uncertain. Trimming removed 1 base at V and 5 bases at J, with 12 bases between. The CDR3 contains 15 residues. Germline CDR1 is LNHDA and CDR2 is SQIVND (reference sequence). As DNA, the CDR3 is TGTGCCAGTAGTATAGGAGAGGGCCGCCATCAGCCCCAGCATTTT. It translates to CASSIGEGRHQPQHF. The full variable domain, rest sourced from reference TRBV19 and TRBJ1-5, is DGGITQSPKYLFRKEGQNVTLSCEQNLNHDAMYWYRQDPGQGLRLIYYSQIVNDFQKGDIAEGYSVSREKKESFPLTVTSAQKNPTAFYLCASSIGEGRHQPQHFGDGTRLSIL.

The chain has TRBV29-1 and TRBJ1-1, with D hard to call. This CDR3 has 13 residues. V lost 7 bases, J lost 1 base, and 13 bases lay in between. CDR1 is SQVTM, CDR2 ANQGSEA, per germline. Here the CDR3 reads CSALCLTNTEAFF. The CDR3 DNA follows: TGCAGCGCCCTATGCCTAACGAACACTGAAGCTTTCTTT.

This chain connects TRBV6-5 to TRBJ1-2, with D hard to call. CDR3 length equals 13 residues. Deletions cut 5 bases from V and 1 base from J, with 8 bases between. Germline V gene lookup returns CDR1 MNHEY and CDR2 SVGAGI. CDR3 protein: CASSAQLNYGYTF. The CDR3 DNA sequence: TGTGCCAGCAGTGCACAGCTTAACTATGGCTACACCTTC.

This chain joins TRBV4-3 and TRBJ1-1, with 9 bases that match TRBD1. V gave up 2 bases and J gave up 5 bases; unmatched junction bases: 15. This CDR3 has 18 residues. CDR1 and CDR2 (germline): LGHNA, YSLEER. The CDR3 region is CASSQKKSPWDRDTEAFF. As DNA, the CDR3 is TGCGCCAGCAGCCAAAAAAAGTCGCCGTGGGACAGGGATACTGAAGCTTTCTTT.

The chain joins TRBV9 to TRBJ1-1; TRBD1 agrees at 11 bases. Germline V gives CDR1 SGDLS, CDR2 YYNGEE. The CDR3 runs 18 residues. Unmatched junction bases numbered 12, after V lost 0 bases and J lost 5 bases. The CDR3 loop is CASSVDGQGAPLRTEAFF. Here the CDR3 DNA reads TGTGCCAGCAGCGTAGACGGACAGGGGGCCCCCTTAAGAACTGAAGCTTTCTTT. The whole variable domain, filled in from reference TRBV9 and TRBJ1-1, reads DSGVTQTPKHLITATGQRVTLRCSPRSGDLSVYWYQQSLDQGLQFLIQYYNGEERAKGNILERFSAQQFPDLHSELNLSSLELGDSALYFCASSVDGQGAPLRTEAFFGQGTRLTVV.

V is TRBV6-5 and J is TRBJ1-1; D unresolved. Trimming stripped 5 bases from V and 1 base from J, with 11 bases between. This CDR3 is built from 14 residues. Germline loops: CDR1 MNHEY, CDR2 SVGAGI. The CDR3 region is CASSPGDANTEAFF. CDR3 bases: TGTGCCAGCAGTCCCGGAGACGCGAACACTGAAGCTTTCTTT.

V is TRBV5-4 and J is TRBJ1-2; D remains unclear. Between the trimmed V and J ends, which lost 2 bases and 5 bases, there was a span of 7 bases. The CDR3 sequence is 12 residues long. CDR1 is SGHNT and CDR2 is YYREEE in the germline V gene (reference sequence). The CDR3 DNA reads as TGTGCCAGCAGCTTCCGGGAATATGGCTACACCTTC. Amino acid sequence: CASSFREYGYTF.

This clone has a handful of counts. V gene TRBV12-5 combines with J gene TRBJ1-2; 12 bases are a match to TRBD1. CDR3 size: 15 residues. From germline, CDR1 is LGHNT and CDR2 FRNRAP. Trimming took 10 bases from V and 6 from J; bases not matched to a gene: 12. The CDR3 here is CAILFRDRGPDGYTF. The CDR3 region has the DNA TGTGCTATCTTATTCCGGGACAGGGGGCCTGATGGCTACACCTTC.

The chain is built from TRBV9 and TRBJ2-2; 8 positions agree with TRBD2. The CDR3 is 14 amino acids. J was trimmed by 6 bases and V by 6 bases; bases with no gene match: 7. In germline, CDR1 is SGDLS, CDR2 YYNGEE. The CDR3 DNA is TGTGCCAGCACCTTGGGACTAGTCCCCGGGGAGCTGTTTTTT. Translated: CASTLGLVPGELFF.

The genes are TRBV5-6 and TRBJ1-2, with 7 nucleotides matching TRBD1. Germline-derived CDR1 and CDR2 are SGHDT and YYEEEE. V was clipped by 0 bases and J by 8 bases; unmatched bases: 7. The CDR3 runs to 14 residues. The CDR3 region has the DNA TGTGCCAGCAGCTTGGCCTGCTACAGGGGAGGCTACACCTTC. Translating it yields CASSLACYRGGYTF.

This clone was counted a few times. CDR3 loop: CATSRNKTPGEKLFF. The DNA for the CDR3 is TGTGCCACCAGCAGGAATAAGACTCCCGGGGAAAAACTGTTTTTT. The chain uses TRBV15 and TRBJ1-4; no firm D call. The V and J ends lost 3 bases and 8 bases respectively, with 16 bases between them. Germline V gene data show CDR1 as LNHNV and CDR2 as YYDKDF (reference sequence). CDR3 length equals 15 residues.

CDR3 in amino acids: CASSLRYIRTGPYGYTF. CDR3 in DNA: TGCGCCAGCAGCCTACGTTATATACGGACAGGGCCCTATGGCTACACCTTC. The chain carries TRBV5-1 and TRBJ1-2, with TRBD1 matching over 8 bases. Per germline, CDR1 SGHRS and CDR2 YFSETQ. The J segment lost 4 bases and the V segment lost 4 bases, leaving 15 bases of the junction unmatched. The CDR3 runs to 17 residues.

For this clone: The same CDR3 also results from other DNA sequences found in this sample. The V and J genes are TRBV19 and TRBJ1-5; 8 nucleotides line up with TRBD1. The V gene's germline CDR1 is LNHDA and CDR2 SQIVND (reference sequence). This CDR3 has 12 amino acids. V was clipped by 11 bases and J by 4 bases; unmatched bases: 4. The CDR3 protein is CASRTGNQPQHF. The CDR3 nucleotides read TGTGCCTCCCGGACAGGGAATCAGCCCCAGCATTTT.